This T cell receptor (beta chain) originates from a study of T cells in Graves' hyperthyroidism and ophthalmopathy. This clonotype was observed a handful of times. Regions amplified from RNA transcripts were the TCR beta CDR3 regions. The TCR CDR3 first-round RT-PCR relied on the HTBI primer set. A single record per CDR3 protein comes from TCRdb applying MiXCR to the multiplex PCR reads. The sample lists around 420,000 distinct CDR3 sequences; approximately 14% were seen once. This receptor was obtained from a woman between 18 and 29 years old with Graves' hyperthyroidism. The sample consisted of blood.

For the CDR3, the DNA is TGTGCCTGGAACCGGCTAGCGGAGGGGCGAACGCAGTATTTT. The encoded protein is CAWNRLAEGRTQYF. The J gene is TRBJ2-3, the V gene TRBV30; 7 bases agree with TRBD2. The CDR3 length is 14 residues. Germline loops: CDR1 GTSNPN, CDR2 SVGIG (reference sequence). After removal of 4 bases from V and 9 bases from J, the junction contained 13 bases not matched to a gene.